A selection of T cell receptor beta chains follows, all from one sample in a study of blood T cell repertoires in COVID-19. Generated by immunoSEQ multiplex PCR, the TCRdb table keeps only in-frame clones and is missing some. Of 350,000 to 450,000 clones listed, 88% are singletons. The sample comprised PBMCs or T cells enriched from blood (not recorded which). These receptors all stem from a woman between 18 and 29 years old who had been exposed to COVID-19. Both conserved end residues are part of each CDR3. Fields, in order: D gene, V gene, J gene, clone size, CDR3 protein, CDR3 DNA. D genes are given only for firm matches. Some rows have no size entry. The others give once, few or many, or a class for an expanded clone.

d_call: -; v_call: TRBV29-1; j_call: TRBJ2-2; clone_size: -; cdr3_aa: CSVESGDANTGELFF; cdr3_nt: TGCAGCGTTGAATCAGGGGACGCGAACACCGGGGAGCTGTTTTTT
d_call: TRBD1; v_call: TRBV5-4; j_call: TRBJ2-3; clone_size: -; cdr3_aa: CASSLGGQGADTQYF; cdr3_nt: TGTGCCAGCAGCTTGGGGGGACAGGGGGCAGATACGCAGTATTTT
d_call: -; v_call: TRBV2; j_call: TRBJ1-5; clone_size: -; cdr3_aa: CASSEASSSQPQHF; cdr3_nt: TGTGCCAGCAGTGAAGCCTCCTCAAGCCAGCCCCAGCATTTT
d_call: TRBD1; v_call: TRBV7-8; j_call: TRBJ1-1; clone_size: -; cdr3_aa: CASSFRDRGPAFF; cdr3_nt: TGTGCCAGCAGCTTCCGGGACAGGGGGCCGGCTTTCTTT
d_call: TRBD1; v_call: TRBV7-8; j_call: TRBJ2-2; clone_size: once; cdr3_aa: CASSLEGQGLRTGELFF; cdr3_nt: TGTGCCAGCAGCCTGGAGGGACAGGGCCTAAGAACCGGGGAGCTGTTTTTT
d_call: -; v_call: TRBV2; j_call: TRBJ1-5; clone_size: -; cdr3_aa: CATAGGSGNQPQHF; cdr3_nt: TGTGCCACCGCCGGGGGGTCGGGCAATCAGCCCCAGCATTTT
d_call: -; v_call: TRBV29-1; j_call: TRBJ2-7; clone_size: -; cdr3_aa: CSVRGMSSYEQYF; cdr3_nt: TGCAGCGTTAGAGGGATGAGCTCCTACGAGCAGTACTTC
d_call: -; v_call: TRBV19; j_call: TRBJ2-2; clone_size: few; cdr3_aa: CASSITGFNTGELFF; cdr3_nt: TGTGCCAGTAGTATCACGGGGTTCAACACCGGGGAGCTGTTTTTT
d_call: TRBD2; v_call: TRBV13; j_call: TRBJ2-3; clone_size: -; cdr3_aa: CASSLPSSGGTDTQYF; cdr3_nt: TGTGCCAGCAGCTTGCCGTCTAGCGGGGGCACAGATACGCAGTATTTT
d_call: TRBD1; v_call: TRBV4-2; j_call: TRBJ1-2; clone_size: -; cdr3_aa: CASSQEDRGREGYTF; cdr3_nt: TGTGCCAGCAGCCAAGAAGACAGGGGGCGAGAGGGCTACACCTTC
d_call: -; v_call: TRBV12-3/TRBV12-4; j_call: TRBJ2-7; clone_size: -; cdr3_aa: CASTDNSYEQYF; cdr3_nt: TGTGCCAGCACAGATAATTCCTACGAGCAGTACTTC
d_call: TRBD2; v_call: TRBV11-2; j_call: TRBJ2-2; clone_size: -; cdr3_aa: CASSLGLAGNTGELFF; cdr3_nt: TGTGCCAGCAGCTTAGGACTAGCGGGGAACACCGGGGAGCTGTTTTTT
d_call: TRBD1; v_call: TRBV19; j_call: TRBJ2-7; clone_size: -; cdr3_aa: CASRSRTGGPSEQYF; cdr3_nt: TGTGCCAGTAGGAGCCGGACAGGGGGGCCGTCCGAGCAGTACTTC
d_call: -; v_call: TRBV19; j_call: TRBJ1-5; clone_size: -; cdr3_aa: CASGGTISQPQHF; cdr3_nt: TGTGCCAGTGGCGGGACCATCAGTCAGCCCCAGCATTTT
d_call: TRBD2; v_call: TRBV2; j_call: TRBJ2-3; clone_size: -; cdr3_aa: CASRWTSGTTDTQYF; cdr3_nt: TGTGCCAGCAGATGGACTAGCGGGACCACAGATACGCAGTATTTT
d_call: TRBD1; v_call: TRBV7-2; j_call: TRBJ2-7; clone_size: -; cdr3_aa: CASSLVRAGQEKYEQYF; cdr3_nt: TGTGCCAGCAGCTTAGTAAGGGCTGGACAGGAGAAGTACGAGCAGTACTTC
d_call: TRBD2; v_call: TRBV27; j_call: TRBJ2-1; clone_size: -; cdr3_aa: CASSPGRAKSYNEQFF; cdr3_nt: TGTGCCAGCAGTCCAGGGAGGGCGAAATCGTACAATGAGCAGTTCTTC
d_call: TRBD1; v_call: TRBV6-6; j_call: TRBJ2-7; clone_size: -; cdr3_aa: CASSYPGTGDPYEQYF; cdr3_nt: TGTGCCAGCAGTTACCCGGGGACAGGGGACCCCTACGAGCAGTACTTC